This T cell receptor (beta chain) was recovered during a study of cytomegalovirus exposure and HLA in healthy donors. Background on the study: An earlier analysis found fewer than 140 million unique TCR beta sequences from roughly 170 million T cells. Genotyping showed around 80% of about 370 donors falling in the Caucasian-associated ancestry cluster.

Study-level points and caveats: Earlier analysis found most TCR beta V segments productive about 87% or about 30% of the time. It was shown in a later analysis that HLA-associated TCR beta chains were more clonally expanded than other, equally common chains.

PCR used 60 Vbeta primers and 13 Jbeta primers. Data came from immunoSEQ multiplex PCR; TCRdb stores just in-frame clones and leaves some out. The data contain around 97,000 clones, about four fifths of them singletons. V was pared by 6 bases and J by 1 base, with 9 bases between. Germline V CDR1 and CDR2: MNHEY, SMNVEV (reference sequence). The CDR3 is made up of 13 amino acids. Turning to this clone: The antigen remains undetermined.

The sample consisted of PBMCs. The chain recombines TRBV27 with TRBJ1-1, with D unclear. This TCR was recovered from a middle-aged man in good health and CMV-seropositive. CDR3 sequence: CASRPYTNTEAFF. The CDR3 coding sequence is TGTGCCAGCAGACCATACACGAACACTGAAGCTTTCTTT.